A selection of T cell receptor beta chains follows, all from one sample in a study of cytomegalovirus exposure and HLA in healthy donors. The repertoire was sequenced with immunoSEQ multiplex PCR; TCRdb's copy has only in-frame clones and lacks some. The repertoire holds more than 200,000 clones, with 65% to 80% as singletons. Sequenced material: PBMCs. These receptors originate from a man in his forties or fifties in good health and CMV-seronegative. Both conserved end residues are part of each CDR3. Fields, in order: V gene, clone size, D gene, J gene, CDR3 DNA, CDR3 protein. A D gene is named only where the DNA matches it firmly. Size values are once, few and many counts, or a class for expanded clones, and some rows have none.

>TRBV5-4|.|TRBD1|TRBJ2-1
TGTGCCAGCTCACTCAGGGGGATTCGCCTCAATGAGCAGTTCTTC
CASSLRGIRLNEQFF
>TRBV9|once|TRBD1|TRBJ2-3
TGTGCCAGCAGCGTACGTTCGGCGGCAGGGGGCTTCACAGATACGCAGTATTTT
CASSVRSAAGGFTDTQYF
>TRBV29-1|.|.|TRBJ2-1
TGCAGCGGGGGTGGACAGTACGAGCAGTTCTTC
CSGGGQYEQFF
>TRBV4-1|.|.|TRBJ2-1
TGCGCCAGCAGCCTCCAAGATCGAGTAGTACGGGGTGAGCAGTTCTTC
CASSLQDRVVRGEQFF
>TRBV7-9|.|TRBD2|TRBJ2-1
TGTGCCAGCAGCTCTAGCGGTTCAAGGGACAATGAGCAGTTCTTC
CASSSSGSRDNEQFF
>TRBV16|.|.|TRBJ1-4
TGTGCCAGCAGCAGGGACAAGAATGAAAAACTGTTTTTT
CASSRDKNEKLFF
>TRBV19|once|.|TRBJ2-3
TGTGCCAGTAACTCCCTCACAGGGAAGAGCACAGATACGCAGTATTTT
CASNSLTGKSTDTQYF
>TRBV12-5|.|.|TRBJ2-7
TGTGCTAGTGGTAAGGACGGGAGCTCCTACGAGCAGTACTTC
CASGKDGSSYEQYF
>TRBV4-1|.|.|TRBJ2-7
TGCGCCAGCAGCCTCTCCGGGGGCTACGAGCAGTACTTC
CASSLSGGYEQYF
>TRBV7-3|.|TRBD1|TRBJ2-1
TGTGCCAGCAGCCCAAGGACAGGGGGGAATGAGCAGTTCTTC
CASSPRTGGNEQFF
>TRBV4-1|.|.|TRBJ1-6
TGCGCCAGCAGCCAAGCGCAGGGCGCCGACAATTCACCCCTCCACTTT
CASSQAQGADNSPLHF
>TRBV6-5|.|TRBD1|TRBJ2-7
TGTGCCAGCAGTTATGCCGGGACAGGGGGCGACGAGCAGTACTTC
CASSYAGTGGDEQYF
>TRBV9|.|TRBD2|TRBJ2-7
TGTGCCAGCAGCGAGGGACTAGCCTACGAGCAGTACTTC
CASSEGLAYEQYF
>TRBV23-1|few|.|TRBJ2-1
TGCGCCAGCAGTCAAGGGAGAGCTGGTCATGATGAGCAGTTCTTC
CASSQGRAGHDEQFF
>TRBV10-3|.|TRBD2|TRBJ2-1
TGTGCCGCCCGATCGACTAGCGGGAGGGGGGGCAATGAGCAGTTCTTC
CAARSTSGRGGNEQFF
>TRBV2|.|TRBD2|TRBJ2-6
TGTGCCAGCAGTCCGGCGGGGGGCGTTTATGTCGTCCTGACTTTC
CASSPAGGVYVVLTF
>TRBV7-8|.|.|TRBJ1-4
TGTGCCAGCAGAAGCGGGTCGACTAATGAAAAACTGTTTTTT
CASRSGSTNEKLFF
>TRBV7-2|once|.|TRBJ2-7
TGTGCCAGCAGCTTAAATGGGAGGTACTCCTACGAGCAGTACTTC
CASSLNGRYSYEQYF
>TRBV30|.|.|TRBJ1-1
TGTGCCTGGGGGATTAGGACATTGACTGAAGCTTTCTTT
CAWGIRTLTEAFF
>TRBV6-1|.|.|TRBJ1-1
TGTGCCAGCAGTGAGGGGGGGGGCCGCACTGAAGCTTTCTTT
CASSEGGGRTEAFF
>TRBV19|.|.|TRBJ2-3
TGTGCCAGTAGCAAGGGAGTTCCCGGCACAGATACGCAGTATTTT
CASSKGVPGTDTQYF
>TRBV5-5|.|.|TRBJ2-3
TGTGCCAGCAGCTTGCTCACGACAGCCACAGATACGCAGTATTTT
CASSLLTTATDTQYF
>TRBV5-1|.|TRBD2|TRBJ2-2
TGCGCCAGCAGCGACGGACTAGCATGGGACACCGGGGAGCTGTTTTTT
CASSDGLAWDTGELFF
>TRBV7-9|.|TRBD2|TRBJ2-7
TGTGCCAGCAGCTTAGGGCCGGGACTAGCGGGGGAGTACGAGCAGTACTTC
CASSLGPGLAGEYEQYF
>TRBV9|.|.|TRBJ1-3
TGTGCCAGCAGCGTTGGTGGAGGAGAGGGAAACACCATATATTTT
CASSVGGGEGNTIYF
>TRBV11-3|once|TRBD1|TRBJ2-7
TGTGCCAGCAGCCGAGAACAGGGGAGTGAGCAGTACTTC
CASSREQGSEQYF
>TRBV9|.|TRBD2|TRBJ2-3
TGTGCCAGCAGCGTAGACCCGACTAGCGGGGGGGACACAGATACGCAGTATTTT
CASSVDPTSGGDTDTQYF
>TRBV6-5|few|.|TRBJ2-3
TGTGCCAGCAGCCTTACAGATACGCAGTATTTT
CASSLTDTQYF
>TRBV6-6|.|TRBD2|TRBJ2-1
TGTGCCAGCATCCCGGGCGGGGGGGCGGCCGACAATGAGCAGTTCTTC
CASIPGGGAADNEQFF
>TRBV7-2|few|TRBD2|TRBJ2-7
TGTGCCAGCAGTCTAGCGGGAGGGCCTCGGATTGTCTACGAGCAGTACTTC
CASSLAGGPRIVYEQYF
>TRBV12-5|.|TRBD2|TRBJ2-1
TGTGCTAGTGCTCGGGGGGGCCCCTACAATGAGCAGTTCTTC
CASARGGPYNEQFF
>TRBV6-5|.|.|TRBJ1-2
TGTGCCAGCAGAGGAAGGATTACGGGAGAGTGGGGCTACACCTTC
CASRGRITGEWGYTF
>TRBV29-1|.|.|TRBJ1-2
TGCAGCGTTGGCGGGAATGGCTACACCTTC
CSVGGNGYTF
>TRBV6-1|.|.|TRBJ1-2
TGTGCCAGCAGCGAGAATTGGGAGGCCTACTATGGCTACACCTTC
CASSENWEAYYGYTF
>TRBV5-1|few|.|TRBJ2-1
TGCGCCAGCAGCTTGGGTCGAGCCAATGAGCAGTTCTTC
CASSLGRANEQFF
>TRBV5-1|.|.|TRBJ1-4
TGCGCCAGCACCTTGGGGGGGGATTCTGAAAAACTGTTTTTT
CASTLGGDSEKLFF
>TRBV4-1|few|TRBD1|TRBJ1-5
TGCGCCAGCAGCCAAGGGGGTAACAGGGGGAATCAGCCCCAGCATTTT
CASSQGGNRGNQPQHF
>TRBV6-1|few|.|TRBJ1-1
TGTGCCAGCACGGTGAACACTGAAGCTTTCTTT
CASTVNTEAFF
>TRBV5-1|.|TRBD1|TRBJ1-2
TGCGCCAGCAAGAACTCCGGGACAGGGGGCGATGGCTACACCTTC
CASKNSGTGGDGYTF
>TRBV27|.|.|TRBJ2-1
TGTGCCAGCAGTTTGGGGGGACCTTACAATGAGCAGTTCTTC
CASSLGGPYNEQFF
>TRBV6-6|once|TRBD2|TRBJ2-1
TGTGCCAGCAGTTACGAGGGCGGGGGGAACTACAATGAGCAGTTCTTC
CASSYEGGGNYNEQFF
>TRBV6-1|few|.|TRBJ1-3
TGTGCCAGCGGCCAGGGAATGAACACCATATATTTT
CASGQGMNTIYF
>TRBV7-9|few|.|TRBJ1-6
TGTGCCAGCAGCTTCCAATCTGGGGGGAATTCACCCCTCCACTTT
CASSFQSGGNSPLHF
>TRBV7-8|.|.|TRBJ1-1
TGTGCCAGCAGCTTACAGGTGAACACTGAAGCTTTCTTT
CASSLQVNTEAFF
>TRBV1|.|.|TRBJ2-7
TGCACCAGCAGCCAAAGGAGGGGTCGGTACGAGCAGTACTTC
CTSSQRRGRYEQYF
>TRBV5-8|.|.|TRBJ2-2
TGTGCCAGCAGCTACCCTCAGGGGAAAGACTCGAACACCGGGGAGCTGTTTTTT
CASSYPQGKDSNTGELFF
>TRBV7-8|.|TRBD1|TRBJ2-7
TGTGCCAGCAGACCCTGGACAGGGAGAGGCGAGCAGTACTTC
CASRPWTGRGEQYF
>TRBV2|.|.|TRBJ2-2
TGTGCCAGCAGGAGCACCGGGGAGCTGTTTTTT
CASRSTGELFF
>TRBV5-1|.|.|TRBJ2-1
TGCGCCAGCAGCTTGGGGGGGGAGAGCTCCTACAATGAGCAGTTCTTC
CASSLGGESSYNEQFF
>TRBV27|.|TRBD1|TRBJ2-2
TGTGCCAGCAGTCCCTCGGGGACAGGGAACACCGGGGAGCTGTTTTTT
CASSPSGTGNTGELFF
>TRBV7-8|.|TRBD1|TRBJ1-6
TGTGCCAGCAGGGAAGGGGAGACAGGGGATTCACCCCTCCACTTT
CASREGETGDSPLHF
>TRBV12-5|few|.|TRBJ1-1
TGTGCTAGTGGTTTGAAAGGGCCGTCGGACAGTGAAGCTTTCTTT
CASGLKGPSDSEAFF
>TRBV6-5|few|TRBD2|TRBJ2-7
TGTGCCAGCAGGCCCAGACTAGCGGTCTCGACCGAGCAGTACTTC
CASRPRLAVSTEQYF
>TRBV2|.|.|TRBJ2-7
TGTGCCAGCAGAGCGGTGGGCGGATCCTACGAGCAGTACTTC
CASRAVGGSYEQYF
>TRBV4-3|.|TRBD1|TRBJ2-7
TGCGCCAGCAGCCTAGGGACAGGAACTTCCTACGAGCAGTACTTC
CASSLGTGTSYEQYF
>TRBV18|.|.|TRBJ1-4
TGTGCCAGCTCATCCGGGTTCGTTGAAAAACTGTTTTTT
CASSSGFVEKLFF